The 20 T cell receptor beta chains below all came from one sample that was sequenced in a study of blood T cell repertoires in COVID-19. Measured with immunoSEQ multiplex PCR; TCRdb has only the in-frame clones, and not every one. The data show about 300,000 clones, around 92% seen once. The sample consisted of peripheral blood. The receptor source for this set is a woman in her 30s with COVID-19, enrolled during active disease.

This chain uses TRBV4-3 with TRBJ1-2; D is uncertain. The CDR3 is made up of 17 amino acids. CDR1 and CDR2 from the germline V gene are LGHNA and YSLEER. V lost 1 base to trimming and J lost 1 base, with 16 bases between them. Written as DNA, the CDR3 is TGCGCCAGCAGCCAAGCCCTAAGTGGGCAGTTTAACTATGGCTACACCTTC. Amino acids: CASSQALSGQFNYGYTF.

V and J are TRBV18 and TRBJ2-7, with 7 bases matching TRBD1. Losses at the gene ends were 3 bases for V and 1 base for J; bases not matched to a gene: 0. The V gene's germline CDR1 is KGHSH and CDR2 LQKENI. This CDR3 has 13 residues. This chain's CDR3 is CASSPGQSYEQYV. The DNA for the CDR3 is TGTGCCAGCTCACCGGGACAGTCCTACGAGCAGTACGTC.

V and J are TRBV20-1 and TRBJ1-2; a weak D match, TRBD1 (5 bases). V lost 3 bases, J lost 4 bases, and 9 bases lay in between. The CDR3 totals 12 residues. Germline V CDR1 and CDR2: DFQATT, SNEGSKA (reference sequence). The CDR3 sequence is CSASTQGYGYTF. CDR3 sequence (DNA): TGCAGTGCTAGTACCCAGGGCTATGGCTACACCTTC.

The chain joins TRBV4-1 to TRBJ2-7; 9 bases align to TRBD2. With 1 base clipped from V and 2 bases from J, the junction kept 6 bases outside the gene matches. Germline CDR1 MGHRA, CDR2 YSYEKL. The CDR3 is made up of 16 amino acids. The DNA for the CDR3 is TGCGCCAGCAGCCAAGCCTGGGGACTAGCCCCCTACGAGCAGTACTTC. It codes for CASSQAWGLAPYEQYF.

This chain links TRBV19 with TRBJ1-5, with D hard to call. Trimming removed 2 bases at V and 6 bases at J, with 14 bases between. This CDR3 has 15 residues. The germline V gene encodes CDR1 LNHDA and CDR2 SQIVND (reference sequence). DNA for the CDR3: TGTGCCAGTAGTATACTTTCATCTACGGGTCAGCCCCAGCATTTT. It translates to CASSILSSTGQPQHF.

The chain joins TRBV7-9 to TRBJ2-7, with D tentatively TRBD1 (6 bases). Germline CDR1 and CDR2: SEHNR and FQNEAQ (reference sequence). There are 12 residues in the CDR3. Trimming shortened V by 5 bases and J by 7 bases, and 12 bases separated the two germline ends. CDR3 sequence reads: CASSPTGTEQYF. CDR3 sequence (DNA): TGTGCCAGCAGCCCAACGGGGACAGAGCAGTACTTC.

The count of this clone is one. CDR3 amino acids: CASVRFYSYNSPLHF. CDR3 bases: TGTGCCAGCGTGAGGTTTTACTCCTATAATTCACCCCTCCACTTT. The chain couples TRBV2 to TRBJ1-6; D not resolved. Germline V gene sequence: CDR1 SNHLY, CDR2 FYNNEI. This CDR3 comprises 15 residues. Deletions cut 8 bases from V and 0 bases from J, with 11 bases between. The complete variable domain, with remaining parts taken from reference TRBV2 and TRBJ1-6, reads EPEVTQTPSHQVTQMGQEVILRCVPISNHLYFYWYRQILGQKVEFLVSFYNNEISEKSEIFDDQFSVERPDGSNFTLKIRSTKLEDSAMYFCASVRFYSYNSPLHFGNGTRLTVT.

This sequence joins TRBV4-1 and TRBJ2-6; D is unresolved. Trimming removed 1 base from V and 4 bases from J, with 14 bases in between. The CDR3 runs 17 residues. Per the germline V gene, CDR1 is MGHRA and CDR2 is YSYEKL. The DNA for the CDR3 is TGCGCCAGCAGCCAAGCCCTCCTAGGATCCGGGGCCAACGTCCTGACTTTC. It yields the protein CASSQALLGSGANVLTF.

The sample holds a few counts of this clone. J is TRBJ2-7 and V is TRBV6-6, with D maybe TRBD1 (6 bases). Germline V gives CDR1 MNHNY, CDR2 SVGAGI (reference sequence). Trimming removed 2 bases from V and 6 bases from J, with 11 bases in between. CDR3 length equals 13 residues. This chain's CDR3 is CASSYVQGGEQYF. CDR3 nucleotide sequence: TGTGCCAGCAGTTACGTACAGGGCGGCGAGCAGTACTTC.

This rearrangement joins TRBV7-9 to TRBJ1-1, with D maybe TRBD1 (6 bases). Germline CDR1 and CDR2: SEHNR and FQNEAQ (reference sequence). V lost 5 bases to trimming and J lost 7 bases, with 17 bases between them. CDR3 length: 14 residues. CDR3 DNA sequence: TGTGCCAGCAGCCCTTACAGGGCGAGTGATGAAGCTTTCTTT. It is translated as CASSPYRASDEAFF. The full variable domain, in which reference TRBV7-9 and TRBJ1-1 provide the parts outside the CDR3, is DTGVSQNPRHKITKRGQNVTFRCDPISEHNRLYWYRQTLGQGPEFLTYFQNEAQLEKSRLLSDRFSAERPKGSFSTLEIQRTEQGDSAMYLCASSPYRASDEAFFGQGTRLTVV.

This sequence joins TRBV7-3 and TRBJ1-6; D gene ambiguous. Germline CDR1 is SGHTA and CDR2 is FQGTGA. There are 14 residues in the CDR3. Between the trimmed V and J ends, which lost 4 bases and 7 bases, there was a span of 11 bases. The CDR3 spells CASSYRERNSPLHF. In nucleotides, the CDR3 is TGTGCCAGCAGCTACCGGGAGAGAAATTCACCCCTCCACTTT.

This clone appeared a single time. This chain joins TRBV7-2 and TRBJ2-1; 7 nucleotides agree with TRBD1. The germline gives CDR1 SGHTA, CDR2 FQGNSA. The CDR3 is 14 amino acids. V lost 5 bases to trimming and J lost 12 bases; unmatched junction nucleotides: 13. CDR3 DNA: TGTGCCAGCAGCCCACTAGGGGGCGAATTGTCGCAGTTCTTC. Its protein product is CASSPLGGELSQFF.

CDR3 sequence (DNA): TGTGCCAGCAGCGGGGCGGTGGGTCCCCTCTCTGGGGCCAACGTCCTGACTTTC. Its protein is CASSGAVGPLSGANVLTF. The chain is built from TRBV7-8 and TRBJ2-6; TRBD1 is a possible D gene (5 bases). The CDR3 is 18 residues long. Trimming removed 5 bases from V and 0 bases from J, with 17 bases in between. The germline V gene has CDR1 SGHVS and CDR2 FQNEAQ.

This clone has only one observation. Within the sample, other DNA sequences also encode this same CDR3. The chain combines TRBV27 with TRBJ1-2; 8 nucleotides line up with TRBD1. Germline CDR1 reads MNHEY; CDR2 reads SMNVEV (reference sequence). The CDR3 spans 14 residues. Losses at the gene ends were 3 bases for V and 5 bases for J; bases not matched to a gene: 5. Written as DNA, the CDR3 is TGTGCCAGCAGTTTTTCTGGACAGGGTTATGGCTACACCTTC. Protein: CASSFSGQGYGYTF.

The chain joins TRBV2 to TRBJ1-5, with 8 bases lining up with TRBD1. Germline CDR1 is SNHLY and CDR2 is FYNNEI. The CDR3 length is 13 residues. V lost 7 bases to trimming and J lost 7 bases; unmatched junction nucleotides: 6. CDR3 nucleotide sequence: TGTGCCAGCACTGGACAGGGTAGACAGCCCCAGCATTTT. This codes for CASTGQGRQPQHF.

The chain uses TRBV7-9 and TRBJ1-1, with 9 bases that match TRBD1. The CDR3 is 14 residues long. After removal of 3 bases from V and 5 bases from J, the junction contained 4 bases not matched to a gene. From germline, CDR1 is SEHNR and CDR2 FQNEAQ (reference sequence). The CDR3 here is CASSLYRGRTEAFF. The CDR3 DNA reads as TGTGCCAGCAGCTTGTACAGGGGGCGTACTGAAGCTTTCTTT.

The V and J genes are TRBV5-5 and TRBJ1-2, with D perhaps matching TRBD1 (6 bases). The CDR3 sequence is 16 residues long. Germline V gene sequence: CDR1 SGHKS, CDR2 YYEKEE (reference sequence). The V end lost 3 bases, the J end lost 0 bases, and 15 bases lay between the germline ends. CDR3 DNA: TGTGCCAGCAGCTCGCTACCAGGGGAAGCTAACTATGGCTACACCTTC. It yields the protein CASSSLPGEANYGYTF. The entire variable domain, with the rest obtained from reference TRBV5-5 and TRBJ1-2, is as follows: DAGVTQSPTHLIKTRGQQVTLRCSPISGHKSVSWYQQVLGQGPQFIFQYYEKEERGRGNFPDRFSARQFPNYSSELNVNALLLGDSALYLCASSSLPGEANYGYTFGSGTRLTVV.

The V gene is TRBV24-1, the J gene TRBJ1-2, with 9 bases fitting TRBD1. Germline lookup yields CDR1 KGHDR and CDR2 SFDVKD. V lost 5 bases, J lost 6 bases, and 9 bases stayed unmatched. This CDR3 is 15 amino acids long. The CDR3 nucleotides are TGTGCCACCAGTGCTTCCCCGGACAGGGGCGATGGCTACACCTTC. Its protein product is CATSASPDRGDGYTF.

This chain connects TRBV6-2 or TRBV6-3 to TRBJ2-7; 7 bases are a match to TRBD1. Losses at the gene ends were 6 bases for V and 2 bases for J; bases not matched to a gene: 4. Germline CDR1 MNHEY, CDR2 SVGEGT. The length of the CDR3 is 13 residues. CDR3 loop: CASSWDSPYEQYF. The CDR3 nucleotides read TGTGCCAGCAGCTGGGACAGCCCCTACGAGCAGTACTTC.

V is TRBV3-1 (or the pseudogene TRBV3-2) and J is TRBJ1-1; tentatively, D is TRBD1 (6 bases). There are 14 residues in the CDR3. V was cut by 5 bases and J by 1 base, with 11 bases left in between. The germline CDR1 and CDR2 sequences are LGHDT and YNNKEL (reference sequence). The CDR3 DNA reads TGTGCCAGCAGCTGGGGGGGCGCGAACACTGAAGCTTTCTTT. This codes for CASSWGGANTEAFF.